This passage covers 22 T cell receptor beta chains from one sample sequenced in a study of neurological immune-mediated disorders. TCRdb fed the 5' RACE reads into MiXCR, producing one record per CDR3 protein. The sample shows tens of thousands of distinct CDR3 sequences, roughly an eighth of them seen only once. Time point meaning: longitudinal time-point 1 (baseline). The sequenced sample consisted of PBMCs. These receptors all come from a female donor with HTLV-1-associated myelopathy (HAM/TSP).

This clonotype was seen many times. The chain uses TRBV5-1 and TRBJ1-1; 8 bases agree with TRBD1. There are 14 residues in the CDR3. Per germline, CDR1 SGHRS and CDR2 YFSETQ. Trimming took 5 bases from V and 6 from J; bases not matched to a gene: 9. The CDR3 DNA sequence: TGCGCCAGCAGGCTCGCGGGGACAGGACCTGAAGCTTTCTTT. Amino acid sequence: CASRLAGTGPEAFF.

In this sample, this clonotype turned up many times. The chain employs TRBV27 and TRBJ2-1, with 8 nucleotides matching TRBD2. V lost 7 bases, J lost 5 bases, and 10 bases stayed unmatched. CDR1 and CDR2 (germline): MNHEY, SMNVEV (reference sequence). The CDR3 is 15 amino acids. CDR3 DNA sequence: TGTGCCAGCAATCCACCGGGACTAGAAAACAATGAGCAGTTCTTC. Translating it yields CASNPPGLENNEQFF.

This clonotype appeared a few times. The chain joins TRBV7-2 to TRBJ2-2; 14 nucleotides agree with TRBD2. The germline V gene encodes CDR1 SGHTA and CDR2 FQGNSA. The trim removed 2 bases at V and 4 bases at J, leaving 6 bases unmatched. CDR3 length equals 18 residues. The CDR3 protein is CASSLTGLAGGSTGELFF. Here the CDR3 DNA reads TGTGCCAGCAGCTTAACCGGACTAGCGGGGGGTAGCACCGGGGAGCTGTTTTTT.

The chain is built from TRBV5-1 and TRBJ1-1, with no clear D. Trimming left V 3 bases short and J 1 base short, with 13 bases between. The CDR3 is made up of 15 amino acids. Germline CDR1 SGHRS, CDR2 YFSETQ. Here the CDR3 DNA reads TGCGCCAGCAGCTACAGCGTTCCCGGGAACACTGAAGCTTTCTTT. Amino acids: CASSYSVPGNTEAFF.

The V call is TRBV4-1, the J call TRBJ1-1; tentative D call: TRBD1 (5 bases). This CDR3 comprises 16 residues. Germline V lookup: CDR1 MGHRA, CDR2 YSYEKL. V was clipped by 0 bases and J by 6 bases, with 17 bases between them. CDR3 in amino acids: CASSQERSGRLAEAFF. The CDR3 DNA reads TGCGCCAGCAGCCAAGAACGATCAGGGCGGCTCGCTGAAGCTTTCTTT.

By share, this clonotype ranks as medium-sized. The chain is built from TRBV4-1 and TRBJ2-2; D might be TRBD1 or TRBD2, each matching 6 bases. This CDR3 has 15 amino acids. Germline V CDR1 and CDR2: MGHRA, YSYEKL. Between the trimmed V and J ends, which lost 4 bases and 4 bases, there was a span of 13 bases. CDR3 DNA sequence: TGCGCCAGCAGCCTTGGGGGGCCAATCACCGGGGAGCTGTTTTTT. Translation gives CASSLGGPITGELFF.

This clonotype has a count of ten or more. The genes are TRBV9 and TRBJ1-4; D unresolved. Between the trimmed V and J ends, which lost 4 bases and 0 bases, there was a span of 16 bases. This CDR3 is 17 amino acids long. The V gene's germline CDR1 is SGDLS and CDR2 YYNGEE. The CDR3 nucleotides are TGTGCCAGCAGCCCGTCGGCGGCCAGTGCAACTAATGAAAAACTGTTTTTT. Amino acids: CASSPSAASATNEKLFF.

This clonotype was detected only a few times. This chain uses TRBV28 with TRBJ1-1; a weak D match, TRBD1 (5 bases). The CDR3 totals 17 residues. V was cut by 6 bases and J by 2 bases, with 22 bases left in between. Germline lookup yields CDR1 MDHEN and CDR2 SYDVKM. The CDR3 DNA follows: TGTGCCAGCAGAATAAGATCAGCCCTAGGGGAAAACACTGAAGCTTTCTTT. This sequence encodes CASRIRSALGENTEAFF. The full variable domain, its missing parts supplied by reference TRBV28 and TRBJ1-1, is DVKVTQSSRYLVKRTGEKVFLECVQDMDHENMFWYRQDPGLGLRLIYFSYDVKMKEKGDIPEGYSVSREKKERFSLILESASTNQTSMYLCASRIRSALGENTEAFFGQGTRLTVV.

Ten or more counts support this clonotype. This sequence joins TRBV20-1 and TRBJ2-3; 8 bases match TRBD2. V lost 2 bases and J lost 1; bases outside the gene matches: 5. CDR1 DFQATT and CDR2 SNEGSKA come from the germline V gene (reference sequence). The CDR3 extends over 15 amino acids. CDR3 protein: CSARRWRGGTDTQYF. The CDR3 bases are TGCAGTGCTAGAAGGTGGCGGGGGGGCACAGATACGCAGTATTTT.

The sample holds many counts of this clonotype. This sequence joins TRBV27 and TRBJ2-7; D is possibly TRBD1 (5 bases). This CDR3 spans 14 amino acids. Trimming shortened V by 2 bases and J by 2 bases, and 10 bases separated the two germline ends. The germline gives CDR1 MNHEY, CDR2 SMNVEV (reference sequence). The CDR3 DNA follows: TGTGCCAGCAGTTTACAGGGTTGGGCCTACGAGCAGTACTTC. Residues: CASSLQGWAYEQYF.

The chain combines TRBV5-1 with TRBJ2-3, with D unclear. This CDR3 has 12 residues. Germline loops: CDR1 SGHRS, CDR2 YFSETQ. The CDR3 DNA sequence: TGCGCGATCAGAGAACTCGCAGATACGCAGTATTTT. Its translation: CAIRELADTQYF.

This clonotype was seen repeatedly, ten times or more. V gene TRBV12-3 or TRBV12-4 combines with J gene TRBJ2-5; weak D call: TRBD2 (5 bases). The CDR3 totals 12 residues. V was clipped by 8 bases and J by 7 bases, with 14 bases between them. CDR3 in amino acids: CASGPGVRTQYF. Here the CDR3 DNA reads TGTGCCAGCGGCCCCGGGGTTAGGACCCAGTACTTC.

Points on this clonotype: This may be a read error: a much more frequent sequence differs by one nucleotide. The chain employs TRBV4-1 and TRBJ2-7; D uncertain. This CDR3 has 16 amino acids. Germline loops: CDR1 MGHRA, CDR2 YSYEKL. CDR3 sequence reads: CASSQDIIRSSYEEYF. CDR3 DNA: TGCGCCAGCAGCCAAGATATAATAAGGAGCTCCTACGAGGAGTACTTC.

This clonotype was seen repeatedly, ten times or more. The genes are TRBV5-6 and TRBJ2-7; D is unclear. V gave up 0 bases and J gave up 3 bases, with 4 bases separating them. CDR3 length: 12 amino acids. Germline V gene lookup returns CDR1 SGHDT and CDR2 YYEEEE. CDR3 region: CASSLAVYEQYF. The CDR3 nucleotides are TGTGCCAGCAGCTTGGCCGTCTACGAGCAGTACTTC.

This clonotype was seen at least ten times. In nucleotides, the CDR3 is TGTGCCAGCAGCACGGAGGGACAGTCCCAGTATTTT. Residues: CASSTEGQSQYF. This chain joins TRBV7-9 and TRBJ2-3; perhaps TRBD1 as D (7 bases). The CDR3 is made up of 12 amino acids. From germline, CDR1 is SEHNR and CDR2 FQNEAQ (reference sequence). Trimming took 5 bases from V and 12 from J, leaving 15 bases between them.

V and J are TRBV5-1 and TRBJ2-1, with 9 bases that match TRBD2. From germline, CDR1 is SGHRS and CDR2 YFSETQ. The CDR3 consists of 14 residues. The V gene end was trimmed by 0 bases and the J gene end by 10 bases; junction bases not matched to a gene: 5. This CDR3 is CASSLVAGGEEQFF. CDR3 sequence (DNA): TGCGCCAGCAGCTTGGTTGCGGGGGGGGAAGAGCAGTTCTTC. Based on the CDR3 plus reference TRBV5-1 and TRBJ2-1, the full variable domain is KAGVTQTPRYLIKTRGQQVTLSCSPISGHRSVSWYQQTPGQGLQFLFEYFSETQRNKGNFPGRFSGRQFSNSRSEMNVSTLELGDSALYLCASSLVAGGEEQFFGPGTRLTVL.

The V and J genes are TRBV28 and TRBJ2-3; 10 nucleotides agree with TRBD1. CDR1 is MDHEN and CDR2 is SYDVKM in the germline V gene. The V and J ends lost 4 bases and 7 bases, in that order; junction bases with no gene match: 5. The CDR3 runs 14 residues. As DNA, the CDR3 is TGTGCCAGCAGTTCCTCGGGACAGGGGAATACGCAGTATTTT. This sequence encodes CASSSSGQGNTQYF.

In this sample, this clonotype turned up many times. The chain links TRBV6-5 to TRBJ2-3; 14 bases agree with TRBD2. Trimming at V came to 0 bases and at J to 6 bases, leaving 5 bases not matched to a gene. Germline V gives CDR1 MNHEY, CDR2 SVGAGI. The CDR3 length is 17 residues. The CDR3 DNA reads as TGTGCCAGCAGTTACTCAGGACTAGCGGGGGGTAAGGATACGCAGTATTTT. Amino acids: CASSYSGLAGGKDTQYF.

This clonotype appeared many times. The chain recombines TRBV12-3 or TRBV12-4 with TRBJ1-5; the D is unclear. The length of the CDR3 is 14 residues. V was cut by 8 bases and J by 1 base, with 12 bases left in between. CDR3 DNA: TGTGCCAGCCGAGGAGGGAACAGCAATCAGCCCCAGCATTTT. The encoded protein is CASRGGNSNQPQHF.

This clonotype came up many times. V usage is TRBV20-1 and J usage is TRBJ1-1; D is unclear. The CDR3 runs to 16 residues. The germline CDR1 and CDR2 sequences are DFQATT and SNEGSKA (reference sequence). V was cut by 6 bases and J by 0 bases, with 20 bases left in between. The CDR3 nucleotides are TGCAGTGCGAGAAGGGAGATGGTGGAGATGAACACTGAAGCTTTCTTT. Its protein is CSARREMVEMNTEAFF.

J is TRBJ2-7 and V is TRBV5-1; D call uncertain. V was clipped by 4 bases and J by 2 bases, with 7 bases between them. CDR3 length equals 12 residues. The germline CDR1 and CDR2 sequences are SGHRS and YFSETQ. The CDR3 sequence is CASSLTTYEQYF. The CDR3 coding sequence is TGCGCCAGCAGCCTAACTACCTACGAGCAGTACTTC.

This clonotype was detected many times. The rearrangement uses TRBV4-1 and TRBJ2-3; D may correspond to TRBD1 or TRBD2 (5 bases each). Per germline, CDR1 MGHRA and CDR2 YSYEKL. The V and J ends lost 1 base and 3 bases respectively, with 14 bases between them. The CDR3 covers 16 residues. The CDR3 bases are TGCGCCAGCAGCCAAGCCCGGGACCGAGCTACAGATACGCAGTATTTT. Translating it yields CASSQARDRATDTQYF.